This T cell receptor (beta chain) comes out of a study of cytomegalovirus exposure and HLA in healthy donors. Study-wide background: Unique TCRs from HLA-typed donors, 65 million to 85 million of them, were held in an early data release.

In the case of this clone: The antigen remains undetermined.

Points from the study as a whole: Earlier analysis looked at TCR beta V segments, and most were productive about 90% or about 30% of the time. As was reported, the classifier diagnosed cytomegalovirus status with high specificity and sensitivity. The authors later linked a missense DCLRE1C variant to TCR beta V- and J-gene trimming.

Vbeta (60) and Jbeta (13) primers were used in the PCR. TCRdb's copy holds only in-frame clones and misses some; the assay was immunoSEQ multiplex PCR. The sample consists of approximately 190,000 clones, about four fifths of them appearing once. The CDR3 totals 13 residues. Germline CDR1 and CDR2: SEHNR and FQNEAQ (reference sequence). Trimming cost V 8 bases and J 6 bases; bases outside gene matches: 6. The clonotype originates from a woman between 50 and 59 years old in good health and CMV-seropositive. Sequenced: PBMCs. The rearrangement uses TRBV7-9 and TRBJ2-1, with 8 nucleotides matching TRBD2. This CDR3 is CASGGLAPNEQFF. CDR3 nucleotide sequence: TGTGCCAGCGGCGGACTAGCCCCCAATGAGCAGTTCTTC.